The sequence of this T cell receptor beta chain was determined in a study of response to subunit inactivated influenza vaccine. TCRdb re-derived calls from the RT-PCR reads in MiXCR, one entry per CDR3 protein. Of some 500,000 distinct CDR3 sequences in the sample, 10% to 15% are singletons; the top ten hold over 10%. The CDR3 covers 16 residues. V shed 3 bases and J shed 0 bases, with 13 bases lying between them. Germline V gene lookup returns CDR1 SGHRS and CDR2 YFSETQ. The chain has TRBV5-1 and TRBJ2-1, with a tentative D call TRBD2 (6 bases). This clonotype was obtained from a man aged 45-65 years who received an inactivated influenza vaccine. Sequencing was performed on PBMCs from blood, taken roughly 6 weeks after vaccination. The chain's CDR3 is CASSSPSASSYNEQFF. DNA for the CDR3: TGCGCCAGCAGCTCACCTAGCGCCAGCTCCTACAATGAGCAGTTCTTC.